This note documents a single T cell receptor (beta chain) sequence. This sample is part of a study of CD8 T cells in Susac syndrome. Turning to the study itself: Among the sequenced Susac syndrome patients, more than five had active disease while eight or nine were in remission.

Reverse transcription of roughly 0.45 to 1 ug RNA was carried out with random hexamers. MiXCR, run by TCRdb on the immunoSEQ multiplex PCR reads, gives a single entry per CDR3 protein. The table shows around 150,000 distinct CDR3 sequences, with 90% to 97% occurring only once. The clonotype was recovered from a human donor with Susac syndrome. The sequenced sample was CD4+ T cells from PBMCs.

The CDR3 sequence: CSVLRGDTQYF. CDR3 nucleotide sequence: TGCAGCGTTCTTCGGGGGGATACGCAGTATTTT. The V gene is TRBV29-1, the J gene TRBJ2-3, with TRBD2 as a possible D gene (6 bases). Germline V CDR1 and CDR2: SQVTM, ANQGSEA. Trimming removed 5 bases from V and 6 bases from J, with 9 bases in between. The CDR3 contains 11 residues.